These 24 T cell receptor beta chains share one sample of origin, sequenced in a study of cytomegalovirus exposure and HLA in healthy donors (dated by TCRdb to 2016 to 2017). Library generation was performed with the immunoSEQ multiplex PCR assay. TCRdb obtained this table from immuneACCESS and retained in-frame rearrangements with V and J assigned. These tables miss some clones; where compared with another copy, unresolved V genes account for less than half of the shortfall, and the remainder is unexplained. The sample table records 85,000 to 120,000 clones; about 88% of these occur just once. The top ten clonotypes cover more than 1.5% of the sample. Source material: PBMCs. The receptors here all came from a woman between 18 and 29 years old in good health and CMV-seropositive.

The gene calls are TRBV4-3 and TRBJ1-2; weak D call: TRBD1 (6 bases). Trimming took 1 base from V and 5 from J, leaving 11 bases between them. Germline-derived CDR1 and CDR2 are LGHNA and YSLEER. There are 14 residues in the CDR3. DNA for the CDR3: TGCGCCAGCAGCCAAGGTCTACAGGGATATGGCTACACCTTC. Protein: CASSQGLQGYGYTF.

V is TRBV7-9 and J is TRBJ2-7; 9 nucleotides line up with TRBD1. The CDR3 is made up of 15 amino acids. Germline CDR1 reads SEHNR; CDR2 reads FQNEAQ (reference sequence). The J segment lost 0 bases and the V segment lost 1 base, leaving 1 base of the junction unmatched. For the CDR3, the DNA is TGTGCCAGCAGCTTAGGGGACAGGGCCTCCTACGAGCAGTACTTC. It translates to CASSLGDRASYEQYF.

The V and J genes are TRBV7-2 and TRBJ1-2; D gene uncertain. The CDR3 is 14 amino acids. Germline-derived CDR1 and CDR2 are SGHTA and FQGNSA. Trimming cost V 5 bases and J 5 bases, with 15 bases left between them. CDR3 nucleotides: TGTGCCAGCAGCCCCCGGCGCGGAGGGTATGGCTACACCTTC. This sequence encodes CASSPRRGGYGYTF.

The V and J genes are TRBV6-6 and TRBJ2-3, with D perhaps matching TRBD1 (5 bases). Per the germline V gene, CDR1 is MNHNY and CDR2 is SVGAGI (reference sequence). The CDR3 loop spans 14 amino acids. Trimming pared 6 bases from V and 0 bases from J, leaving 10 bases between. CDR3 bases: TGTGCCAGCAGGGTGACAGCTAGCACAGATACGCAGTATTTT. Translation: CASRVTASTDTQYF.

This chain connects TRBV29-1 to TRBJ2-3, with D unclear. Germline V gene lookup returns CDR1 SQVTM and CDR2 ANQGSEA. V was cut by 2 bases and J by 7 bases, with 10 bases left in between. This CDR3 spans 12 amino acids. The CDR3 region has the DNA TGCAGCGTTGAAAATACATCTTATACGCAGTATTTT. Residues: CSVENTSYTQYF.

This clone came up a few times. The chain carries TRBV28 and TRBJ1-1; D is perhaps TRBD1 (6 bases). V was clipped by 6 bases and J by 1 base, with 12 bases between them. This CDR3 comprises 14 residues. Germline assignment: CDR1 MDHEN and CDR2 SYDVKM. CDR3 sequence reads: CASRGTGRNTEAFF. The CDR3 DNA is TGTGCCAGCAGGGGAACAGGGAGGAACACTGAAGCTTTCTTT. Filled out from reference TRBV28 and TRBJ1-1, the complete variable domain reads DVKVTQSSRYLVKRTGEKVFLECVQDMDHENMFWYRQDPGLGLRLIYFSYDVKMKEKGDIPEGYSVSREKKERFSLILESASTNQTSMYLCASRGTGRNTEAFFGQGTRLTVV.

The rearrangement joins TRBV18 to TRBJ2-3, with 11 positions matching TRBD2. Germline V CDR1 and CDR2: KGHSH, LQKENI. The CDR3 is 16 residues long. Trimming took 3 bases from V and 1 from J; bases not matched to a gene: 3. This CDR3 is CASSPSGGARTDTQYF. Here the CDR3 DNA reads TGTGCCAGCTCACCTAGCGGGGGGGCACGCACAGATACGCAGTATTTT.

This clone was recorded once. V is TRBV6-1 and J is TRBJ1-1; weak D call: TRBD1 (5 bases). The ends were cut back, 4 bases at V and 4 bases at J, with 13 bases in the middle. Germline V lookup: CDR1 MNHNS, CDR2 SASEGT. This CDR3 region has 14 residues. CDR3 bases: TGTGCCAGCAGTGCTAAAGTCGGGGGCACTGAAGCTTTCTTT. As protein: CASSAKVGGTEAFF.

The chain couples TRBV15 to TRBJ2-7, with 7 bases fitting TRBD1. The CDR3 is 15 amino acids. V was clipped by 3 bases and J by 1 base; unmatched bases: 6. Germline loops: CDR1 LNHNV, CDR2 YYDKDF (reference sequence). The CDR3 DNA reads TGTGCCACCAGCAGTCACAGGGGACGATCCTACGAGCAGTACTTC. Translating it yields CATSSHRGRSYEQYF.

The chain combines TRBV9 with TRBJ2-5; TRBD2 matches at 7 bases. The J segment lost 2 bases and the V segment lost 0 bases, leaving 7 bases of the junction unmatched. CDR3 length: 16 residues. The germline V gene encodes CDR1 SGDLS and CDR2 YYNGEE. This chain's CDR3 is CASSVEAQGGQETQYF. The CDR3 nucleotides are TGTGCCAGCAGCGTAGAAGCCCAGGGAGGGCAAGAGACCCAGTACTTC.

The chain combines TRBV11-2 with TRBJ1-4; TRBD1 matches 12 bases. V was pared by 2 bases and J by 2 bases, with 6 bases of the junction left unmatched. Looked up from germline, CDR1 is SGHAT and CDR2 is FQNNGV. The CDR3 is 18 residues long. The CDR3 sequence is CASSLRGQGALTNEKLFF. The CDR3 DNA reads TGTGCCAGCAGCTTAAGGGGACAGGGGGCCCTCACTAATGAAAAACTGTTTTTT.

V and J are TRBV7-2 and TRBJ2-3; a weak D match, TRBD2 (5 bases). The germline V and J ends were trimmed by 4 bases and 2 bases, with 16 bases remaining between them. The V gene's germline CDR1 is SGHTA and CDR2 FQGNSA. The CDR3 is 16 residues long. The CDR3 nucleotides are TGTGCCAGCAGCTCTCAGCCTGGACTTAACACAGATACGCAGTATTTT. This gives the protein CASSSQPGLNTDTQYF.

This chain joins TRBV7-9 and TRBJ2-3; 14 bases are a match to TRBD2. Germline CDR1 is SEHNR and CDR2 is FQNEAQ (reference sequence). The CDR3 consists of 17 residues. With V trimmed by 3 bases and J by 4 bases, 6 bases remained unmatched. The CDR3 sequence: CASSFLRTSGGSDTQYF. Written as DNA, the CDR3 is TGTGCCAGCAGCTTCCTCCGGACTAGCGGGGGGTCAGATACGCAGTATTTT. Combining the CDR3 with reference TRBV7-9 and TRBJ2-3 gives the whole variable domain DTGVSQNPRHKITKRGQNVTFRCDPISEHNRLYWYRQTLGQGPEFLTYFQNEAQLEKSRLLSDRFSAERPKGSFSTLEIQRTEQGDSAMYLCASSFLRTSGGSDTQYFGPGTRLTVL.

CDR3 DNA: TGTGCCAGCAGCGTCAATACAGGGGGCCCGGAGGCGGGAGGCATGAACACTGAAGCTTTCTTT. Amino acids: CASSVNTGGPEAGGMNTEAFF. This sequence joins TRBV9 and TRBJ1-1; 9 bases line up with TRBD1. This CDR3 has 21 amino acids. V shed 2 bases and J 0 bases; nucleotides not matched to a gene: 20. Germline CDR1 is SGDLS and CDR2 is YYNGEE.

The CDR3 region has the DNA TGTGCCAGCAGTTCCTCTTATCGGGAGACCCAGTACTTC. Translated, it gives CASSSSYRETQYF. The chain joins TRBV6-5 to TRBJ2-5, with D hard to call. CDR1 is MNHEY, CDR2 SVGAGI, per germline. CDR3 length equals 13 residues. V gave up 4 bases and J gave up 5 bases, with 11 bases separating them.

The V call is TRBV7-2, the J call TRBJ1-2; D is perhaps TRBD1 (6 bases). The CDR3 is 15 residues long. The V gene lost 8 bases and the J gene lost 4 bases, with 20 bases spanning the gap. CDR1 SGHTA and CDR2 FQGNSA come from the germline V gene. The CDR3 DNA sequence: TGTGCCAGCGGCAGGGGCGGCAATCAGGTCTATGGCTACACCTTC. Amino acid sequence: CASGRGGNQVYGYTF.

The chain links TRBV6-1 to TRBJ2-7, with 9 bases aligning to TRBD1. The germline V gene has CDR1 MNHNS and CDR2 SASEGT. Trimming removed 3 bases from V and 4 bases from J; junction bases left unmatched: 7. This CDR3 contains 15 residues. In nucleotides, the CDR3 is TGTGCCAGCAGTGAGGGGACAGGGTTTTATTACGAGCAGTACTTC. As protein: CASSEGTGFYYEQYF.

CDR3 protein: CASSPGQGGEKLFF. CDR3 bases: TGCGCCAGCAGCCCCGGACAGGGGGGTGAAAAACTGTTTTTT. The rearrangement links TRBV5-1 to TRBJ1-4; 10 bases line up with TRBD1. V was clipped by 4 bases and J by 7 bases; unmatched bases: 4. This CDR3 comprises 14 residues. Germline loops: CDR1 SGHRS, CDR2 YFSETQ.

This clone showed up just once. The rearrangement uses TRBV6-4 and TRBJ1-2, with TRBD1 identical over 7 bases. The V gene's germline CDR1 is MRHNA and CDR2 SNTAGT. V lost 3 bases and J lost 4; bases outside the gene matches: 8. CDR3 size: 15 residues. CDR3 in amino acids: CASSESTGNSYGYTF. CDR3 DNA: TGTGCCAGCAGTGAGTCGACAGGGAACTCCTATGGCTACACCTTC.

This chain joins TRBV18 and TRBJ2-6; possibly TRBD2 for D (6 bases). V gave up 0 bases and J gave up 0 bases, with 6 bases separating them. CDR3 length equals 16 residues. CDR1 and CDR2 from the germline V gene are KGHSH and LQKENI. CDR3 nucleotide sequence: TGTGCCAGCTCACCACCGGGGGGCTCTGGGGCCAACGTCCTGACTTTC. Translated, it gives CASSPPGGSGANVLTF.

The rearrangement links TRBV27 to TRBJ2-1; D is possibly TRBD2 (5 bases). From germline, CDR1 is MNHEY and CDR2 SMNVEV (reference sequence). Trimming pared 10 bases from V and 6 bases from J, leaving 13 bases between. The CDR3 totals 12 residues. The CDR3 is CATRAGGNEQFF. In nucleotides, the CDR3 is TGTGCCACCCGGGCGGGTGGCAATGAGCAGTTCTTC.

The chain uses TRBV19 and TRBJ1-1, with D possibly TRBD1 on 5 matching bases. The CDR3 totals 14 residues. CDR1 LNHDA and CDR2 SQIVND come from the germline V gene (reference sequence). The V and J ends lost 6 bases and 3 bases respectively, with 14 bases between them. CDR3 region: CASRDRGGYTEAFF. CDR3 DNA: TGTGCCAGTAGGGATCGGGGGGGGTACACTGAAGCTTTCTTT. The full variable domain, its missing parts supplied by reference TRBV19 and TRBJ1-1, is DGGITQSPKYLFRKEGQNVTLSCEQNLNHDAMYWYRQDPGQGLRLIYYSQIVNDFQKGDIAEGYSVSREKKESFPLTVTSAQKNPTAFYLCASRDRGGYTEAFFGQGTRLTVV.

The gene calls are TRBV9 and TRBJ1-3; TRBD1 matches at 7 bases. CDR3 size: 14 residues. The V gene end was trimmed by 3 bases and the J gene end by 2 bases; junction bases not matched to a gene: 2. Germline V gives CDR1 SGDLS, CDR2 YYNGEE. The chain's CDR3 is CASSGQGAGNTIYF. In DNA, the CDR3 is TGTGCCAGCAGCGGACAGGGCGCTGGAAACACCATATATTTT.

The chain couples TRBV5-8 to TRBJ2-7; maybe TRBD2 (5 bases). The germline V gene encodes CDR1 SGHTS and CDR2 YDEGEE. The V end was cut by 1 base, the J end by 1 base, with 9 bases between. The CDR3 covers 14 residues. The CDR3 region is CASSLLGGSYEQYV. As DNA, the CDR3 is TGTGCCAGCAGCTTGTTGGGCGGGTCCTACGAGCAGTACGTC.